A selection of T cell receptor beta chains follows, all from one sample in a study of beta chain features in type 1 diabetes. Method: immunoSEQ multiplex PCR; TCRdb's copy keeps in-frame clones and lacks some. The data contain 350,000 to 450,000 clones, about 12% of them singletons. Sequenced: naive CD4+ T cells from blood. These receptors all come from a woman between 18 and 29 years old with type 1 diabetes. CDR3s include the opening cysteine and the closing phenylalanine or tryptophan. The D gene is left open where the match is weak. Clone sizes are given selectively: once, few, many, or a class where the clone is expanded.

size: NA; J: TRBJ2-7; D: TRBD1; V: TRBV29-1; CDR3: CSVEGTGAYEQYF; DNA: TGCAGCGTTGAAGGGACAGGTGCCTACGAGCAGTACTTC
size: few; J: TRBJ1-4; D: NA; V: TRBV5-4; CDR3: CASSAATGSNEKLFF; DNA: TGTGCCAGCAGCGCTGCAACAGGGTCTAATGAAAAACTGTTTTTT
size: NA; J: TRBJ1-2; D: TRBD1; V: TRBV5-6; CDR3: CASYPGGTNYGYTF; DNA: TGTGCCAGCTACCCAGGGGGCACTAACTATGGCTACACCTTC
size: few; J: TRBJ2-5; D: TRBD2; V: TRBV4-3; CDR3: CASSQVEGSGQETQYF; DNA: TGCGCCAGCAGCCAAGTGGAGGGTAGCGGGCAAGAGACCCAGTACTTC
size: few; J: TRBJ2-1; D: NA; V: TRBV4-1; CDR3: CASSQEGGGDAYNEQFF; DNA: TGCGCCAGCAGCCAAGAAGGGGGCGGGGACGCCTACAATGAGCAGTTCTTC
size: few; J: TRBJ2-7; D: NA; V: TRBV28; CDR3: CASSLADVARGEQYF; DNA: TGTGCCAGCAGTTTAGCGGACGTTGCACGGGGCGAGCAGTACTTC
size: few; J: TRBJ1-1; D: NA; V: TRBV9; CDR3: CASSVGANTEAFF; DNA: TGTGCCAGCAGCGTAGGAGCGAACACTGAAGCTTTCTTT
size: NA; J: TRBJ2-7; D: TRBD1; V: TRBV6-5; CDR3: CASRAGTGTYEQYF; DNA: TGTGCCAGCAGAGCCGGGACAGGGACCTACGAGCAGTACTTC
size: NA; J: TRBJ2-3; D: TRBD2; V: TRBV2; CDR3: CASSLRTSGTDTQYF; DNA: TGTGCCAGCAGTCTAAGGACTAGCGGCACAGATACGCAGTATTTT
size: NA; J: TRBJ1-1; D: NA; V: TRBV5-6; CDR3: CASSAQNTEAFF; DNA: TGTGCCAGCAGCGCGCAGAACACTGAAGCTTTCTTT
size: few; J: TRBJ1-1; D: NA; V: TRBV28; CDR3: CASRTGQGGPEAFF; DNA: TGTGCCAGCAGAACAGGCCAGGGCGGACCTGAAGCTTTCTTT
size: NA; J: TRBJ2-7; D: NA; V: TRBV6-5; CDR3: CAVRRGSSYEQYF; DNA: TGTGCCGTCCGACGAGGGAGCTCCTACGAGCAGTACTTC
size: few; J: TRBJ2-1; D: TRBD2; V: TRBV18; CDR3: CASSRASGRADEQFF; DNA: TGTGCCAGCTCACGGGCTAGCGGGAGGGCGGATGAGCAGTTCTTC
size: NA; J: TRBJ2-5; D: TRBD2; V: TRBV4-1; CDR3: CASSQDRERGTQETQYF; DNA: TGCGCCAGCAGCCAAGATCGGGAGCGGGGGACCCAAGAGACCCAGTACTTC
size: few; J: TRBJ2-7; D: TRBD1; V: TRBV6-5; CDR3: CASSYSAGGTYEQYF; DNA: TGTGCCAGCAGTTACTCGGCAGGGGGCACCTACGAGCAGTACTTC
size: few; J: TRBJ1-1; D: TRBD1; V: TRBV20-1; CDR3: CSARRQGEAFF; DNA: TGCAGTGCTAGGAGACAGGGCGAAGCTTTCTTT
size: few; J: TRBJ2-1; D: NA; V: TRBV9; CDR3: CASSVGVAGQFF; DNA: TGTGCCAGCAGCGTAGGGGTAGCCGGGCAGTTCTTC
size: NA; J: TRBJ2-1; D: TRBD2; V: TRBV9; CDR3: CASSVAGSGANEQFF; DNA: TGTGCCAGCAGCGTAGCAGGTAGCGGGGCGAATGAGCAGTTCTTC
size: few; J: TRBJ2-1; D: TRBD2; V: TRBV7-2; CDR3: CASSSSGTGGSYNEQFF; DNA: TGTGCCAGCAGCTCCTCCGGTACGGGGGGATCCTACAATGAGCAGTTCTTC
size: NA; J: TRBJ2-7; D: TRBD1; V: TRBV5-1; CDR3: CASSARDRSHEQYF; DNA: TGCGCCAGCAGCGCCCGGGACAGAAGCCACGAGCAGTACTTC
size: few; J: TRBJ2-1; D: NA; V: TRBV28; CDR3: CASLLYNEQFF; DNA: TGTGCCAGCTTACTTTACAATGAGCAGTTCTTC
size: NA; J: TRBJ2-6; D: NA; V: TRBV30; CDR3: CAWSVRTHSGANVLTF; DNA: TGTGCCTGGAGTGTGAGGACACACTCTGGGGCCAACGTCCTGACTTTC
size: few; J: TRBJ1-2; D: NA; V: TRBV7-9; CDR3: CASSITGFYGYTF; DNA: TGTGCCAGCAGCATAACAGGTTTCTATGGCTACACCTTC
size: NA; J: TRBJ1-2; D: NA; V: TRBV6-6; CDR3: CASSYSISVYGYTF; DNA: TGTGCCAGCAGTTACTCGATTTCGGTGTATGGCTACACCTTC
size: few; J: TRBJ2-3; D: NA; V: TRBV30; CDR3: CAWSVLSSDTQYF; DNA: TGTGCCTGGAGTGTACTGTCGTCAGATACGCAGTATTTT
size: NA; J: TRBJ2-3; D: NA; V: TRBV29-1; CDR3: CSVEEQSDTQYF; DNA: TGCAGCGTTGAAGAACAGTCAGATACGCAGTATTTT
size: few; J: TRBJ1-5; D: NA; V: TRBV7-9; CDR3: CASSSTGNQPQHF; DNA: TGTGCCAGCAGTTCAACAGGGAATCAGCCCCAGCATTTT
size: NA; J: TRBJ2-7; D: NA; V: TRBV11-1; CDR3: CASSLAGRTTYEQYF; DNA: TGTGCCAGCAGCTTAGCGGGGAGAACTACCTACGAGCAGTACTTC
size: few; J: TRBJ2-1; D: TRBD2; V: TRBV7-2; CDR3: CASSLGLDANEQFF; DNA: TGTGCCAGCAGCCTCGGACTAGATGCCAATGAGCAGTTCTTC
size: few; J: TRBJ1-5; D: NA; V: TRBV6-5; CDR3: CASSYSSDQPQHF; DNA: TGTGCCAGCAGTTATTCAAGCGATCAGCCCCAGCATTTT
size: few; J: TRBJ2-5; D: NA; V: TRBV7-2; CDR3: CASSSEGRGYGTQYF; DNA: TGTGCCAGCAGTTCAGAGGGCAGGGGTTATGGGACCCAGTACTTC
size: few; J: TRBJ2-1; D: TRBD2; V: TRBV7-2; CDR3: CASSPASGQLEQFF; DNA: TGTGCCAGCAGCCCAGCTAGCGGGCAGTTGGAGCAGTTCTTC
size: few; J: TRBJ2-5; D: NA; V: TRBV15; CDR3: CATSRNRDDETQYF; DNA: TGTGCCACCAGCAGAAACAGGGATGATGAGACCCAGTACTTC
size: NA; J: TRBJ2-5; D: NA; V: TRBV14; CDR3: CASSQFSETQYF; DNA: TGTGCCAGCAGCCAATTTTCGGAGACCCAGTACTTC
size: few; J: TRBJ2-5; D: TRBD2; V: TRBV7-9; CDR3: CASSLGGGGQETQYF; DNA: TGTGCCAGCAGCTTAGGCGGGGGAGGGCAGGAGACCCAGTACTTC
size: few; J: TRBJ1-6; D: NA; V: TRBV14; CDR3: CASSPDSNSPLHF; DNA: TGTGCCAGCAGCCCGGACAGTAATTCACCCCTCCACTTT
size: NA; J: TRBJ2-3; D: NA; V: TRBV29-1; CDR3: CSVYPTGLATDTQYF; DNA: TGCAGCGTTTACCCGACAGGATTGGCCACAGATACGCAGTATTTT
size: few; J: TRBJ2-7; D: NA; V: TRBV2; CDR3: CASRMGAGREQYF; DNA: TGTGCCAGCAGGATGGGGGCCGGACGAGAGCAGTACTTC
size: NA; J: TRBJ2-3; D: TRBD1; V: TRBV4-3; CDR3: CASSQDFLTGGPDTQYF; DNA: TGCGCCAGCAGCCAAGATTTTCTAACAGGGGGACCAGATACGCAGTATTTT
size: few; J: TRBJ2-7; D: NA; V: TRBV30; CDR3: CAWSPGVTYEQYF; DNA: TGTGCCTGGAGTCCCGGGGTCACCTACGAGCAGTACTTC
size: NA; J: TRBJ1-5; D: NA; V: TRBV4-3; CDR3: CASSPGQGQPQHF; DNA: TGCGCCAGCAGCCCCGGGCAGGGGCAGCCCCAGCATTTT
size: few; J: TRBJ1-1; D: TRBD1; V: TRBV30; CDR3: CAWSVLGQGAEAFF; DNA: TGTGCCTGGAGTGTACTGGGACAGGGGGCAGAAGCTTTCTTT
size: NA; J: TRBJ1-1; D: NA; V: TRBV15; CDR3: CATSREVWQLNTEAFF; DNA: TGTGCCACCAGCAGGGAGGTATGGCAGTTGAACACTGAAGCTTTCTTT
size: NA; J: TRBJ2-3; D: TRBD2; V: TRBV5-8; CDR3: CASSLGTSRSTDTQYF; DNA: TGTGCCAGCAGCCTGGGGACTAGCAGAAGCACAGATACGCAGTATTTT
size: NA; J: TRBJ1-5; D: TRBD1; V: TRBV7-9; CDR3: CASSFDRGNQPQHF; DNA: TGTGCCAGCAGCTTCGACAGGGGCAATCAGCCCCAGCATTTT
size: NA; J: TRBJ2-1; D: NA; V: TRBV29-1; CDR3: CSVGTTPEQFF; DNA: TGCAGCGTTGGGACAACTCCCGAGCAGTTCTTC
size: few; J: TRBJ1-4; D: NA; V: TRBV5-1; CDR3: CASSLGQVGSRNEKLFF; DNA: TGCGCCAGCAGCTTGGGACAGGTCGGGTCGCGTAATGAAAAACTGTTTTTT
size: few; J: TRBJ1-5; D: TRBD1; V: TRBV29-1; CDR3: CSALLLDRGQPQHF; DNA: TGCAGCGCCCTACTTCTGGACAGGGGTCAGCCCCAGCATTTT
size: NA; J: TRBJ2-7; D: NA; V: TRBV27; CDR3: CATGRWGADDEQYF; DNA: TGTGCCACTGGGCGATGGGGAGCTGACGACGAGCAGTACTTC
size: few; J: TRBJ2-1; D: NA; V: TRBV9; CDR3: CASSGPGNNEQFF; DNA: TGTGCCAGCAGTGGCCCAGGGAACAATGAGCAGTTCTTC
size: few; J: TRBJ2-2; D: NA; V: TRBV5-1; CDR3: CASGRDINTGELFF; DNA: TGCGCCAGCGGCCGGGACATTAACACCGGGGAGCTGTTTTTT
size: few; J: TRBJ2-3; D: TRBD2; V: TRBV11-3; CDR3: CASSAGRREAPDTQYF; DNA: TGTGCCAGCAGCGCCGGGAGGCGGGAGGCCCCAGATACGCAGTATTTT